One sample yielded the 11 T cell receptor beta chains listed below, sequenced in a study of beta chain features in type 1 diabetes. Reverse transcribing all isolated RNA meant expressed TCRB transcripts were sequenced. Some clones are missing from TCRdb's copy, which holds only in-frame ones; the method was immunoSEQ multiplex PCR. Of 900,000 or so clones in the sample, roughly 15% were seen once. Sequences were obtained from naive CD4+ T cells from blood. The receptors stem from a woman between 18 and 29 years old in good health.

In this sample, this clone turned up a few times. The CDR3 DNA sequence: TGTGCCAGCAGCTTAACAGGATTTGATGGGCAGTACTTC. It codes for CASSLTGFDGQYF. The chain has TRBV7-3 and TRBJ2-7, with D uncertain. The CDR3 loop spans 13 amino acids. Trimming pared 0 bases from V and 9 bases from J, leaving 12 bases between. Germline V lookup: CDR1 SGHTA, CDR2 FQGTGA.

This clone has more than one count but fewer than ten. This rearrangement joins TRBV28 to TRBJ2-1; 8 bases fit TRBD2. Per germline, CDR1 MDHEN and CDR2 SYDVKM. The CDR3 runs 13 residues. The CDR3 protein is CVSTTSESNEQFF. CDR3 coding DNA: TGTGTCTCCACGACTAGCGAAAGCAATGAGCAGTTCTTC.

V and J are TRBV9 and TRBJ1-3, with a tentative D call TRBD1 (6 bases). The CDR3 covers 14 residues. The germline CDR1 and CDR2 sequences are SGDLS and YYNGEE. Trimming took 6 bases from V and 4 from J, leaving 14 bases between them. The CDR3 is CASTPGQLGNTIYF. CDR3 coding DNA: TGTGCCAGCACCCCGGGACAACTAGGAAACACCATATATTTT.

The CDR3, as DNA: TGCGCCAGCAGCTCCATAGCGGGAGGGTACAATGAGCAGTTCTTC. Protein: CASSSIAGGYNEQFF. V and J are TRBV5-1 and TRBJ2-1, with TRBD2 matching over 11 bases. The V gene end was trimmed by 3 bases and the J gene end by 4 bases; junction bases not matched to a gene: 3. The CDR3 consists of 15 residues. The germline V gene has CDR1 SGHRS and CDR2 YFSETQ.

This clone turned up a few times. V gene TRBV7-6 combines with J gene TRBJ2-7; 12 bases agree with TRBD2. The CDR3 contains 16 residues. The V and J ends lost 5 bases and 4 bases, in that order; junction bases with no gene match: 9. Looked up from germline, CDR1 is SGHVS and CDR2 is FNYEAQ. CDR3 sequence reads: CASSKEGLAGRYEQYF. The CDR3 bases are TGTGCCAGCAGCAAAGAGGGACTAGCGGGTCGGTACGAGCAGTACTTC.

The V call is TRBV28, the J call TRBJ2-7; maybe TRBD1 (7 bases). V lost 3 bases to trimming and J lost 0 bases, with 15 bases between them. Germline-derived CDR1 and CDR2 are MDHEN and SYDVKM. The CDR3 is 16 residues long. Here the CDR3 reads CASSFKAGQSSYEQYF. In DNA, the CDR3 is TGTGCCAGCAGTTTTAAGGCGGGACAGAGCTCCTACGAGCAGTACTTC.

This clone showed up just a few times. This chain connects TRBV6-6 to TRBJ1-2; 7 bases match TRBD1. Per germline, CDR1 MNHNY and CDR2 SVGAGI (reference sequence). CDR3 length: 15 amino acids. V dropped 5 bases and J dropped 5; count of bases not matched to a gene: 11. The CDR3 is CASSLTGLSAYGYTF. As DNA, the CDR3 is TGTGCCAGCAGTCTGACAGGGCTGTCGGCTTATGGCTACACCTTC.

This chain joins TRBV2 and TRBJ2-7; D might be TRBD2 (5 bases). The germline V gene has CDR1 SNHLY and CDR2 FYNNEI. V was clipped by 2 bases and J by 6 bases, with 14 bases between them. The CDR3 is made up of 14 amino acids. DNA for the CDR3: TGTGCCAGCAGTGAATTTTCGTGGACTCCCGAGCAGTACTTC. The encoded protein is CASSEFSWTPEQYF.

A few counts support this clone. The genes are TRBV10-3 and TRBJ2-2; 14 nucleotides line up with TRBD2. CDR1 and CDR2 from the germline V gene are ENHRY and SYGVKD. CDR3 length: 17 residues. V gave up 9 bases and J gave up 7 bases; unmatched junction bases: 13. CDR3 DNA sequence: TGTGCCATAACAACCGGGACTAGCGGGAGAGGGGACGGGGAGCTGTTTTTT. Protein: CAITTGTSGRGDGELFF.

The chain links TRBV7-8 to TRBJ1-4; 8 bases fit TRBD1. V lost 6 bases, J lost 7 bases, and 7 bases stayed unmatched. Germline CDR1 and CDR2: SGHVS and FQNEAQ. This CDR3 region has 14 residues. CDR3 region: CASRPGTGGEKLFF. CDR3 nucleotide sequence: TGTGCCAGCAGACCCGGGACAGGCGGTGAAAAACTGTTTTTT.

The chain recombines TRBV4-1 with TRBJ2-1, with D tentatively TRBD1 or TRBD2 (5 bases each). This CDR3 is 12 amino acids long. The V gene's germline CDR1 is MGHRA and CDR2 YSYEKL. The V end was cut by 4 bases, the J end by 12 bases, with 13 bases between. In nucleotides, the CDR3 is TGCGCCAGCAGCCCGGTGGGGGTTGGGCAGTTCTTC. As protein: CASSPVGVGQFF.